Listed here are 18 T cell receptor beta chains from one sample, sequenced in a study of T cell responses to AZD1222 COVID-19 vaccine. Profiling relied on immunoSEQ multiplex PCR, and the TCRdb table lists in-frame clones only, not all of them. The table has 110,000 or so clones, around 89% seen once. The specimen comprised peripheral blood, sampled 28 days after the second AZD1222 dose. The receptors were sampled from an adult who received the AZD1222 COVID-19 vaccine.

The chain links TRBV18 to TRBJ2-7, with TRBD1 identical over 7 bases. Looked up from germline, CDR1 is KGHSH and CDR2 is LQKENI. This CDR3 is built from 15 residues. The J segment lost 4 bases and the V segment lost 4 bases, leaving 10 bases of the junction unmatched. CDR3 loop: CASSRTGTEAYEQYF. The CDR3 coding sequence is TGTGCCAGCTCACGGACCGGGACAGAGGCGTACGAGCAGTACTTC.

The chain uses TRBV7-2 and TRBJ2-5, with a tentative D call TRBD1 (5 bases). V gave up 0 bases and J gave up 5 bases, with 10 bases separating them. The CDR3 is made up of 14 amino acids. Per the germline V gene, CDR1 is SGHTA and CDR2 is FQGNSA. The CDR3: CASSLAGALETQYF. As DNA, the CDR3 is TGTGCCAGCAGCTTAGCAGGGGCCCTGGAGACCCAGTACTTC.

About this clone itself: The sample carries other DNA sequences with the same CDR3. The chain couples TRBV15 to TRBJ2-2, with D hard to call. The CDR3 length is 14 residues. Germline lookup yields CDR1 LNHNV and CDR2 YYDKDF (reference sequence). V was shortened by 5 bases and J by 0 bases, with 7 bases between the two germline ends. The CDR3 sequence is CATSPSPNTGELFF. Here the CDR3 DNA reads TGTGCCACCAGCCCCTCCCCGAACACCGGGGAGCTGTTTTTT.

V and J are TRBV10-3 and TRBJ1-2; D call uncertain. The CDR3 runs to 13 residues. Germline V lookup: CDR1 ENHRY, CDR2 SYGVKD. Deletions cut 0 bases from V and 6 bases from J, with 8 bases between. CDR3 DNA: TGTGCCATCAGTGAGTCTGGATATGATGGCTACACCTTC. Its protein product is CAISESGYDGYTF.

V gene TRBV4-3 combines with J gene TRBJ2-1; the D gene is possibly TRBD2 (5 bases). Germline V lookup: CDR1 LGHNA, CDR2 YSLEER. V was clipped by 0 bases and J by 12 bases, with 12 bases between them. CDR3 length: 13 residues. CDR3 sequence (DNA): TGCGCCAGCAGCCAAGATATGGGAGTGGGGCAGTTCTTC. This gives the protein CASSQDMGVGQFF.

About this clone: The junction differs from germline at one of its ends, possibly a read error. The gene calls are TRBV6-6 and TRBJ1-2; D is undetermined. Germline assignment: CDR1 MNHNY and CDR2 SVGAGI (reference sequence). The CDR3 extends over 15 amino acids. The CDR3 here is CASSSVRNANYGYTF. The CDR3 DNA sequence: TGTGCCAGCAGCTCTGTCCGGAACGCTAATTATGGCTACACCTTC.

The chain employs TRBV5-1 and TRBJ2-7; tentatively, D is TRBD1 (6 bases). This CDR3 is built from 13 residues. Germline V gene sequence: CDR1 SGHRS, CDR2 YFSETQ. The V gene lost 1 base and the J gene lost 2 bases, with 7 bases spanning the gap. In DNA, the CDR3 is TGCGCCAGCAGCTTGACAGGGACCTACGAGCAGTACTTC. It specifies CASSLTGTYEQYF. Drawing the rest from reference TRBV5-1 and TRBJ2-7, the complete variable domain is KAGVTQTPRYLIKTRGQQVTLSCSPISGHRSVSWYQQTPGQGLQFLFEYFSETQRNKGNFPGRFSGRQFSNSRSEMNVSTLELGDSALYLCASSLTGTYEQYFGPGTRLTVT.

This clone was detected a few times. The V gene is TRBV9, the J gene TRBJ1-6; D is unclear. CDR1 SGDLS and CDR2 YYNGEE come from the germline V gene. The V end lost 1 base, the J end lost 10 bases, and 6 bases lay between the germline ends. CDR3 length: 12 amino acids. Here the CDR3 reads CASSVLGSPLHF. The CDR3 region has the DNA TGTGCCAGCAGCGTACTTGGGTCACCCCTCCACTTT.

This sequence joins TRBV5-1 and TRBJ1-4; 12 bases agree with TRBD1. The CDR3 loop spans 19 amino acids. Germline CDR1 SGHRS, CDR2 YFSETQ. The V and J ends lost 0 bases and 7 bases, in that order; junction bases with no gene match: 13. CDR3 nucleotides: TGCGCCAGCAGCTTGGGCCGACGGGACAGGGGGCGTTTGGCTGAAAAACTGTTTTTT. Translation gives CASSLGRRDRGRLAEKLFF.

This clone appeared a single time. The chain is built from TRBV7-2 and TRBJ2-5; 14 bases align to TRBD2. Looked up from germline, CDR1 is SGHTA and CDR2 is FQGNSA. There are 16 residues in the CDR3. The ends lost 4 bases at V and 4 bases at J; junction bases unmatched: 5. The DNA of the CDR3 is TGTGCCAGCAGCTCGGGACTAGCGGGAGTGTCAGAGACCCAGTACTTC. Its protein is CASSSGLAGVSETQYF. The full variable domain, its missing parts supplied by reference TRBV7-2 and TRBJ2-5, is GAGVSQSPSNKVTEKGKDVELRCDPISGHTALYWYRQSLGQGLEFLIYFQGNSAPDKSGLPSDRFSAERTGGSVSTLTIQRTQQEDSAVYLCASSSGLAGVSETQYFGPGTRLLVL.

CDR3 sequence (DNA): TGTGCCAGCAGCCAAGATTTTGGGGGCTACACCTTC. Protein sequence: CASSQDFGGYTF. The V and J genes are TRBV3-1 (or the pseudogene TRBV3-2) and TRBJ1-2; D gene uncertain. V was pared by 0 bases and J by 8 bases, with 7 bases between. The CDR3 has 12 residues. Germline V gene lookup returns CDR1 LGHDT and CDR2 YNNKEL (reference sequence).

V and J are TRBV7-2 and TRBJ2-5, with D possibly matching TRBD1 (5 bases). Trimming removed 5 bases at V and 2 bases at J, with 9 bases between. Germline CDR1 reads SGHTA; CDR2 reads FQGNSA. The CDR3 is made up of 13 amino acids. This CDR3 is CASSRQFQETQYF. DNA of the CDR3: TGTGCCAGCAGCCGACAGTTTCAAGAGACCCAGTACTTC. The variable domain in full, with the rest retrieved from reference TRBV7-2 and TRBJ2-5, is GAGVSQSPSNKVTEKGKDVELRCDPISGHTALYWYRQSLGQGLEFLIYFQGNSAPDKSGLPSDRFSAERTGGSVSTLTIQRTQQEDSAVYLCASSRQFQETQYFGPGTRLLVL.

CDR3 sequence reads: CASSHRRSSGANVLTF. The CDR3 DNA sequence: TGTGCCAGCAGTCATCGACGGAGCTCTGGGGCCAACGTCCTGACTTTC. This chain joins TRBV6-2 or TRBV6-3 and TRBJ2-6; the D is unclear. V gave up 5 bases and J gave up 0 bases, with 11 bases separating them. Looked up from germline, CDR1 is MNHEY and CDR2 is SVGEGT. This CDR3 comprises 16 residues.

The chain has TRBV5-1 and TRBJ2-3, with D perhaps matching TRBD2 (7 bases). CDR1 is SGHRS and CDR2 is YFSETQ in the germline V gene. V dropped 4 bases and J dropped 6 bases, with 24 bases sitting between them. The CDR3 contains 17 residues. CDR3 loop: CASSRGGLTGGEDTQYF. The DNA for the CDR3 is TGCGCCAGCAGCAGGGGGGGTTTGACGGGAGGTGAGGATACGCAGTATTTT.

The chain joins TRBV7-8 to TRBJ1-2; the D gene is possibly TRBD1 (6 bases). Germline CDR1 and CDR2: SGHVS and FQNEAQ. Trimming shortened V by 4 bases and J by 1 base, and 13 bases separated the two germline ends. The length of the CDR3 is 15 residues. The CDR3 is CASSSGQGVNYGYTF. DNA of the CDR3: TGTGCCAGCAGCTCGGGACAAGGAGTTAACTATGGCTACACCTTC.

The genes are TRBV6-5 and TRBJ1-2; D gene ambiguous. V was trimmed by 4 bases and J by 5 bases, leaving 14 bases between them. Germline CDR1 is MNHEY and CDR2 is SVGAGI. The CDR3 sequence is 14 residues long. This CDR3 is CASSSTGREYGYTF. The DNA of the CDR3 is TGTGCCAGCAGTTCCACCGGGAGGGAGTATGGCTACACCTTC.

The chain has TRBV11-3 and TRBJ2-1; no definite D call. Trimming cost V 5 bases and J 5 bases, with 10 bases left between them. CDR1 is SGHNT and CDR2 is YENEEA in the germline V gene. The CDR3 consists of 13 residues. The CDR3 reads CASSRRTDNEQFF. CDR3 in DNA: TGTGCCAGCAGCCGCCGGACGGACAATGAGCAGTTCTTC.

This clone is judged medium-sized. The CDR3 nucleotides read TGTGCCAGCAGCCCGCTCGGGGGGGCGGGCACAGATACGCAGTATTTT. It translates to CASSPLGGAGTDTQYF. The chain joins TRBV14 to TRBJ2-3; the match to TRBD2 covers 8 bases. The germline V gene encodes CDR1 SGHDN and CDR2 FVKESK. The CDR3 consists of 16 residues. Trimming took 4 bases from V and 1 from J; bases not matched to a gene: 7.